The clone carrying this T cell receptor (beta chain) was detected a few times. These data originate in a study of identical twins. V was clipped by 5 bases and J by 1 base; unmatched bases: 5. The CDR3 is made up of 16 amino acids. TCRdb processed the 5' RACE reads anew with MiXCR; each CDR3 protein has one entry. This table has roughly 700,000 distinct CDR3 sequences, around 8.6% appearing once. This sample was shared with a second study, whose subject was yellow fever vaccine responses in identical twins.

This chain links TRBV12-3 or TRBV12-4 with TRBJ2-5, with 12 bases aligning to TRBD2. Sequenced input: PBMCs. This clonotype was obtained from a woman aged 18-29 years in good health. The CDR3 spells CASSQTSGGTQETQYF. CDR3 bases: TGTGCCAGCAGTCAGACTAGCGGGGGAACCCAAGAGACCCAGTACTTC.